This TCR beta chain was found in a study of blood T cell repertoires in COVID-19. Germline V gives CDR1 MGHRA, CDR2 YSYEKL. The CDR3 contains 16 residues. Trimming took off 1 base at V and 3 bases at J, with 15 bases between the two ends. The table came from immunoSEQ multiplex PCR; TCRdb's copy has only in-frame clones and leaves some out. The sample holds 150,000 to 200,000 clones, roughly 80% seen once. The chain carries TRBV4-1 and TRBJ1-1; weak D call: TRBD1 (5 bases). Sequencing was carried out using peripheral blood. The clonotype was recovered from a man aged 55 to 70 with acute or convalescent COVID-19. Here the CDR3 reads CASSQAPRAKHTEAFF. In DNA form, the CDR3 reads TGCGCCAGCAGCCAAGCTCCCAGGGCGAAACACACTGAAGCTTTCTTT.